This TCR beta chain was found in a study of T cells in Graves' hyperthyroidism and ophthalmopathy (dated by TCRdb to the late 2010s). For context, the study as a whole: Peripheral blood samples were taken at initial diagnosis, before any treatment was given. Thyroid tissue and blood T-cell repertoires from about six Graves' hyperthyroidism patients were also compared in the study. The paper reports TCR Vbeta CDR3 sequencing of fewer than 150 peripheral blood samples: 40 to 45 ophthalmopathy, about 75 hyperthyroidism and 17 progressor patients. A discovery cohort of approximately 97 patients, approximately 45 with Graves' ophthalmopathy and about 58 with stable Graves' hyperthyroidism, was used to find distinguishing TCR V-J signatures. Whether ophthalmopathy could be predicted prospectively was tested in an independent validation cohort made up of about 20 hyperthyroidism patients plus 17 patients who later progressed to ophthalmopathy. Following sampling, methimazole starting at 30 mg daily was given to hyperthyroidism patients, and high-dose intravenous methylprednisolone was given to ophthalmopathy patients. For training and testing, the approximately 97 patients in the discovery cohort were randomly divided in a 7:3 ratio. Here is what the overall study found, with its caveats: Blood samples also contained most of the expanded thyroid clonotypes (frequency above 0.001), which suggests that blood repertoires may reflect thyroid immune responses. Sample size was not statistically predetermined, and investigators were not blinded to group allocation. In validation, the model predicted progression to ophthalmopathy with 65% to 71% sensitivity and 72% to 75% specificity, a median of 6.5 months before onset. In cross-validation, a model built on a 13 V-J signature told ophthalmopathy apart from stable hyperthyroidism with less than 90% sensitivity and around 83% specificity, and in testing the same model reached 80%/75%.

This clonotype came up a few times. It has no known antigen specificity. Base qualities are not recorded, but no much larger clone differs from it by a single base. The CDR3 sequence holds 16 residues, the cysteine and phenylalanine included. Only the CDR3 DNA stays, 48 bases, in frame from base 1. V lost 0 bases and J lost 0 bases; the stretch between them is 9 bases long. In the germline V gene, CDR1 corresponds to MGHRA and CDR2 to YSYEKL. The TCR beta CDR3 regions were amplified from the RNA transcripts. A first-round RT-PCR of the TCR CDR3 used the HTBI primer set with the Qiagen OneStep RT-PCR kit. The libraries were constructed in a second round of multiplex PCR and then size-selected and purified. Sequencing of the libraries was done on an Illumina HiSeq2000 using paired-end 100 bp reads. The original pipeline was this. SOAPnuke was used to process the raw data, with reads discarded if the reads contained adapters or uncalled bases, had a mean Phred below 15, or lacked an exact constant-primer or identifier match. High-quality paired reads were merged with COPE v1.2.5, and unique nucleotide sequences were defined as clonotypes. MiTCR v1.1 was used to align clonotypes to the IMGT TRBV, TRBD and TRBJ reference segments. Only V-J combinations with frequency above 0.0001, covering 99% to 99.2% of repertoires, were analysed. A TCS score was defined as the ratio of F50 (clonal expansion) to E x V (chaos), with BLOSUM62-based TCRdist applied between CDR3 peptides within each V-J. Welch's t-statistics and random forest reduced approximately 520 V-J features to 13, which were used in a naive Bayes classifier (R e1071). TCRdb applied fastp at Q25 and MiXCR to the public reads, then kept only in-frame beta chains. CDR3 protein duplicates are merged, each entry listing the most common genes and DNA. The V and J calls follow TCRdb's processing rather than the paper's. This sample lists some 720,000 distinct CDR3 sequences; about 17% were detected once. The top ten clones comprise over 7.5% of the sample.

A patient counted as having stable Graves' hyperthyroidism if no progression to ophthalmopathy occurred over 18 months of follow-up. Hyperthyroidism patients were newly diagnosed, with disease duration under 2 months, and aged 18 to 65 years. Exclusion was applied to patients with uncontrolled infections, other autoimmune diseases, pregnancy or lactation. Diagnoses relied on clinical symptoms, serum thyroxine and TRAb, thyroid ultrasound and orbital computed tomography. PBMCs were isolated from 7.5 to 10 ml of fresh peripheral blood by Ficoll-Paque density gradient centrifugation. Total RNA was extracted with Trizol reagent, and quality was checked on an Agilent 2100 Bioanalyzer.

The sample consisted of blood. The receptor's source is a man aged 18 to 29 with Graves' hyperthyroidism. The sequence joins TRBV4-1 to TRBJ1-3; the D gene cannot be resolved reliably. The nucleotide sequence is given as TGCGCCAGCAGCCAAGATTATGATAGCTCTGGAAACACCATATATTTT. The resulting protein is CASSQDYDSSGNTIYF.